This T cell receptor (beta chain) was recovered during a study of lymphopenia after photon versus proton radiotherapy (dated by TCRdb to the late 2010s). About the full investigation: In patients with gastrointestinal tumors who developed high-grade lymphopenia, the study compared the immunological effects of photon radiation therapy with those of proton radiation therapy. The roughly 21 patients in the cohort had gastrointestinal tumors, were treated with either photon or proton therapy, and subsequently developed lymphopenia. The goal of the study was to describe how the two radiation modalities differ in their effects on the immune system. The full study reports these points: After the lymphocyte count nadir, oligoclonal expansion, especially of CD8+ Temra cells, was observed in photon-treated repertoires, and the drop in diversity was driven by this expansion. During treatment, patients who received photon therapy lost naive T cells and TCR diversity and gained effector/memory populations, whereas patients who received proton therapy remained relatively stable. The survival association was examined only in patients who died, and the authors described better survival with proton therapy as a possibility, not as a demonstrated result. Across the cohort, a larger post-nadir drop in TCR diversity was inversely correlated with overall survival time among patients who died.

Comment on this clone: What this receptor recognizes is not known. The input lacks base qualities; no much larger clone sits a single base away.

Taken from cysteine to phenylalanine, the CDR3 has 16 residues. Only CDR3 DNA is held: 48 bases, read in frame from base 1. The junction shows trimming of 5 bases on V and 3 bases on J, and the gene matches do not reach 13 bases of it. In the germline V gene (reference sequence), CDR1 corresponds to LNHDA and CDR2 to SQIVND. Receptor libraries were prepared by the immunoSEQ multiplex PCR assay. Alongside multiparametric flow cytometry, deep sequencing of rearranged TCR beta loci was used to profile the T cell repertoires. Sourced from immuneACCESS, this table was stored by TCRdb with only in-frame sequences that have V and J called. A share of the clones is absent; for the studies checked, an unresolved V gene accounts for under half, and the remainder has no known explanation. The sample yields 150,000 to 200,000 clones; approximately 91% were counted once. The ten largest clones represent around 4.5% of the sample.

Sequenced material: peripheral blood, taken from a patient treated with photon-based radiotherapy. The sequence links TRBV19 to TRBJ2-7; a stretch of 7 junction bases matches TRBD1. This TCR came from a man aged 45-65 years with gastric cancer. The CDR3 in this case is CASSDRQGPPGYEQYF. Read as DNA, the sequence is TGTGCCAGTAGTGATAGACAGGGACCTCCTGGCTACGAGCAGTACTTC.